Listed below are T cell receptor beta chains from one sample, sequenced in a study of blood T cell repertoires in COVID-19. The data were produced by immunoSEQ multiplex PCR, yet TCRdb's version contains in-frame clones alone and is incomplete. The table has 300,000 to 400,000 clones, roughly nine tenths seen once. Sequenced material: PBMCs or T cells enriched from blood (not recorded which). All receptors derive from a woman in her thirties who had been exposed to COVID-19. Each CDR3 is given with its conserved first and last residue. The D gene is left open where the match is weak. Clone size, where shown, is once, few, many, or a class for clones that have expanded.

size,J,V,D,DNA,CDR3
many,TRBJ1-5,TRBV7-9,.,TGTGCCAGCAGCATTACAGGGCTGGGTCAGCCCCAGCATTTT,CASSITGLGQPQHF
once,TRBJ2-4,TRBV11-3,.,TGTGCCAGCAGCTTAGATCGGCAGAGGTGGCCCAAAAACATTCAGTACTTC,CASSLDRQRWPKNIQYF
.,TRBJ1-1,TRBV7-8,TRBD1,TGTGCCAGCAGCCGACAGGGGAACACTGAAGCTTTCTTT,CASSRQGNTEAFF
.,TRBJ1-2,TRBV7-2,TRBD1,TGTGCCAGCAGCTTTACGACAGGGTACGGCTACACCTTC,CASSFTTGYGYTF
.,TRBJ1-1,TRBV12-5,.,TGTGCTAGTGGTTTGCCCACCGGGTCCCGAGGCACTGAAGCTTTCTTT,CASGLPTGSRGTEAFF
.,TRBJ1-2,TRBV10-3,.,TGTGCCATCAGTGAGTCCCGGGTCTATGGCTACACCTTC,CAISESRVYGYTF
.,TRBJ1-2,TRBV6-5,.,.,CASSTSTGGTYGYTF
.,TRBJ1-2,TRBV18,.,TGTGCCAGCTCTCCGGGGAGAGGGTCCAACTATGGCTACACCTTC,CASSPGRGSNYGYTF
.,TRBJ1-1,TRBV9,.,TGTGCCAGCAGCGTAGATAGTTGGCGGAGGAACACTGAAGCTTTCTTT,CASSVDSWRRNTEAFF
.,TRBJ2-5,TRBV5-1,TRBD1,TGCGCCAGCAGCCTTGACAGGGGGCGGGAGACCCAGTACTTC,CASSLDRGRETQYF
.,TRBJ1-6,TRBV4-1,TRBD1,TGCGCCAGCAGCCAACCCGACAGGGAAAGGAATTCACCCCTCCACTTT,CASSQPDRERNSPLHF
.,TRBJ2-1,TRBV11-1,TRBD1,TGTGCCAGCAGCACTACAGGGGTTGTGCAGTTCTTC,CASSTTGVVQFF
.,TRBJ1-5,TRBV7-2,.,TGTGCCAGCAGCTTAAGTTGGGGCCGGAGCAATCAGCCCCAGCATTTT,CASSLSWGRSNQPQHF
.,TRBJ2-7,TRBV3-1/TRBV3-2,.,TGTGCCAGCAGCCGGGGACTGACCTACGAGCAGTACTTC,CASSRGLTYEQYF
.,TRBJ1-2,TRBV10-3,TRBD1,TGTGCCATCAGTACCATCTCCGGGACAGTTGGCTATGGCTACACCTTC,CAISTISGTVGYGYTF
.,TRBJ1-3,TRBV4-1,.,TGCGCCAGCAGCCAAGATCGCAGCTCTGGAAACACCATATATTTT,CASSQDRSSGNTIYF